The rows below give T cell receptor beta chains drawn from one sample of a study of graft-versus-host responses after intestinal transplantation. No cognate antigen is known for these TCRs. The protocol was immunoSEQ multiplex PCR, while the TCRdb copy is restricted to in-frame clones and leaves out a portion. There are some 90,000 clones in the sample; about 90% occur only once, and around 0.44% lies in the top ten. The sequencing here drew on unstimulated CD8+ T cells sorted from spleen or lymph node cells, taken before transplant. Receptors originate from a human donor who was the organ donor for an intestinal transplant. Each CDR3 is given with its conserved first and last residue. A D gene is named only where the DNA matches it firmly. Rows may omit the clone size; those that give it use once, few, many or a size class.

abundance | d_gene | j_gene | v_gene | CDR3aa | CDR3nt
once | - | TRBJ2-3 | TRBV28 | CASRPLNYNRVGVRDTQYF | TGTGCCAGCAGACCCTTGAACTATAACAGGGTGGGAGTAAGAGATACGCAGTATTTT
- | - | TRBJ2-3 | TRBV6-6 | CASSPPTGLPTDTQYF | TGTGCCAGCAGCCCTCCTACAGGGCTCCCCACAGATACGCAGTATTTT
- | - | TRBJ2-7 | TRBV5-4 | CASSLGDEQYF | TGTGCCAGCAGCCTGGGCGACGAGCAGTACTTC
- | TRBD1 | TRBJ1-1 | TRBV27 | CASTGGTEAFF | TGTGCCAGCACAGGGGGCACTGAAGCTTTCTTT
once | - | TRBJ1-4 | TRBV15 | CATSNVQGSNEKLFF | TGTGCCACCAGCAACGTTCAGGGGTCTAATGAAAAACTGTTTTTT
once | TRBD2 | TRBJ2-7 | TRBV19 | CASSLGRGPYEQYF | TGTGCCAGTAGTCTCGGGAGGGGCCCCTACGAGCAGTACTTC
- | TRBD2 | TRBJ2-1 | TRBV5-6 | CASSPGTSGVREQFF | TGTGCCAGCAGCCCCGGGACTAGCGGGGTTAGGGAGCAGTTCTTC
- | TRBD1 | TRBJ1-2 | TRBV4-3 | CASSQDQGEYGYTF | TGCGCCAGCAGCCAAGATCAGGGGGAATATGGCTACACCTTC
- | - | TRBJ1-6 | TRBV4-3 | CASSQGARTNSPLHF | TGCGCCAGCAGCCAGGGGGCACGGACTAATTCACCCCTCCACTTT
- | TRBD2 | TRBJ2-3 | TRBV4-2 | CASSQDPNSGASTDTQYF | TGTGCCAGCAGCCAAGATCCTAATAGCGGGGCAAGCACAGATACGCAGTATTTT
- | TRBD1 | TRBJ2-6 | TRBV13 | CASSEDGQGASGANVLTF | TGTGCCAGCAGCGAAGACGGACAGGGGGCAAGTGGGGCCAACGTCCTGACTTTC
- | - | TRBJ1-3 | TRBV6-1 | CASSEAGLFFQGSGNTIYF | TGTGCCAGCAGTGAAGCGGGCCTCTTTTTCCAGGGATCTGGAAACACCATATATTTT